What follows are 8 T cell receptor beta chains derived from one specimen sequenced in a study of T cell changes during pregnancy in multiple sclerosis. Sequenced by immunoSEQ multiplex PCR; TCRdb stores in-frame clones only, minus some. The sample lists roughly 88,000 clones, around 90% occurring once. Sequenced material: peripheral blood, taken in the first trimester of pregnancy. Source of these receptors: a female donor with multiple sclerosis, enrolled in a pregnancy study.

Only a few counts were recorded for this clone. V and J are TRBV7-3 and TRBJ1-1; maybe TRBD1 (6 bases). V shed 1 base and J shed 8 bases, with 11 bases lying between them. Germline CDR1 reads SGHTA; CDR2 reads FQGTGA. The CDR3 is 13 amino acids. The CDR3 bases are TGTGCCAGCAGCTTAATGAACACAGGGGAAGCTTTCTTT. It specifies CASSLMNTGEAFF. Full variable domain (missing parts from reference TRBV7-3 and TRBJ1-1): GAGVSQTPSNKVTEKGKYVELRCDPISGHTALYWYRQSLGQGPEFLIYFQGTGAADDSGLPNDRFFAVRPEGSVSTLKIQRTERGDSAVYLCASSLMNTGEAFFGQGTRLTVV.

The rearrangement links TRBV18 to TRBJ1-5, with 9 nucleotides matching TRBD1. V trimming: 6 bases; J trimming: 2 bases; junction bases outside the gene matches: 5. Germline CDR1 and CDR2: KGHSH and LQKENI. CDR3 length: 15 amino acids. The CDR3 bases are TGTGCCAGCTCTCTGGACAGGGGAGGCAATCAGCCCCAGCATTTT. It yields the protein CASSLDRGGNQPQHF.

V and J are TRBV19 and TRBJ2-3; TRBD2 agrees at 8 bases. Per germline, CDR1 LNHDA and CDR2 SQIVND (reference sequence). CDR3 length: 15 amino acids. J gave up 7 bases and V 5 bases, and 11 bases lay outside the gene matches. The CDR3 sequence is CASSVSGAEGNTQYF. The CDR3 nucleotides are TGTGCCAGTAGTGTTAGCGGGGCCGAAGGGAATACGCAGTATTTT. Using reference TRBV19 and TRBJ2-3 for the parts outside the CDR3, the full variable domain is DGGITQSPKYLFRKEGQNVTLSCEQNLNHDAMYWYRQDPGQGLRLIYYSQIVNDFQKGDIAEGYSVSREKKESFPLTVTSAQKNPTAFYLCASSVSGAEGNTQYFGPGTRLTVL.

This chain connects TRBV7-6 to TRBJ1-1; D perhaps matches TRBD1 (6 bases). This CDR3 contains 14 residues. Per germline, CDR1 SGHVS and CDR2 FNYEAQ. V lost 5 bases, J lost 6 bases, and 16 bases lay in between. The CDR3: CASSAAQGYPEAFF. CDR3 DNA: TGTGCCAGCAGCGCCGCACAGGGATACCCTGAAGCTTTCTTT.

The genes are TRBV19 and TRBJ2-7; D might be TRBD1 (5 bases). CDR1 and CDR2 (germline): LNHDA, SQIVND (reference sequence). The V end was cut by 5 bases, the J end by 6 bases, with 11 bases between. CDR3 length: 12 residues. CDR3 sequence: CASSGRVGEQYF. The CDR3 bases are TGTGCCAGTAGTGGCAGGGTCGGCGAGCAGTACTTC.

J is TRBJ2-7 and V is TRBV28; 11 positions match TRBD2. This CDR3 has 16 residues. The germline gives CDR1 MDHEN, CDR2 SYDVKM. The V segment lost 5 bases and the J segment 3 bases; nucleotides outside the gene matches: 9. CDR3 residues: CASSGTSGRGYYEQYF. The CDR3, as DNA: TGTGCCAGCAGTGGGACTAGCGGTCGCGGGTACTACGAGCAGTACTTC.

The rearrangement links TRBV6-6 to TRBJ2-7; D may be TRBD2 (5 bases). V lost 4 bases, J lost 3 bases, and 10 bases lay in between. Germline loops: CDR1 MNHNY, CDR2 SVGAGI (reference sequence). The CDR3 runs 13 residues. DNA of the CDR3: TGTGCCAGCAGTTCTAACGGGATCTACGAGCAGTACTTC. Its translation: CASSSNGIYEQYF.

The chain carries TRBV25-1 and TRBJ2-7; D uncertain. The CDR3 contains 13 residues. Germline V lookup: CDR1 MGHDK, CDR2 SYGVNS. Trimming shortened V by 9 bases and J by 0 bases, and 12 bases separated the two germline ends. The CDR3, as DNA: TGTGCCAGTTCAGCGTGGAGCTCCTACGAGCAGTACTTC. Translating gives CASSAWSSYEQYF.